Listed here are 23 T cell receptor beta chains from one sample, sequenced in a study of blood T cell repertoires in COVID-19. Only in-frame clones appear in the TCRdb table, and some are missing; sequencing was by immunoSEQ multiplex PCR. The data contain under 100,000 clones, roughly 80% of them singletons. Sequenced material: peripheral blood. The source is an elderly man with active or convalescent COVID-19.

This chain links TRBV2 with TRBJ1-2; D may be TRBD1 (6 bases). Trimming took off 2 bases at V and 4 bases at J, with 23 bases between the two ends. The CDR3 is made up of 18 amino acids. Per the germline V gene, CDR1 is SNHLY and CDR2 is FYNNEI. The CDR3 region is CASSEPRGAQVSAYGYTF. The CDR3, as DNA: TGTGCCAGCAGTGAACCTCGGGGGGCGCAAGTTTCGGCCTATGGCTACACCTTC.

V gene TRBV5-6 combines with J gene TRBJ1-6; TRBD1 matches 7 bases. V lost 4 bases to trimming and J lost 10 bases; unmatched junction nucleotides: 8. The length of the CDR3 is 14 residues. In germline, CDR1 is SGHDT, CDR2 YYEEEE. In DNA, the CDR3 is TGTGCCAGCAGCCCCCGACAGGGACACTCACCCCTCCACTTT. This codes for CASSPRQGHSPLHF. Full variable domain (outside the CDR3, taken from reference TRBV5-6 and TRBJ1-6): DAGVTQSPTHLIKTRGQQVTLRCSPKSGHDTVSWYQQALGQGPQFIFQYYEEEERQRGNFPDRFSGHQFPNYSSELNVNALLLGDSALYLCASSPRQGHSPLHFGNGTRLTVT.

Notes on this clone: Different DNA sequences within this sample yield the same CDR3. This chain connects TRBV18 to TRBJ1-5, with TRBD1 matching over 8 bases. The V gene end was trimmed by 2 bases and the J gene end by 6 bases; junction bases not matched to a gene: 3. Germline V gene data show CDR1 as KGHSH and CDR2 as LQKENI. This CDR3 is 14 amino acids long. The CDR3 protein is CASSPGQGAQPQHF. The CDR3 DNA reads TGTGCCAGCTCACCAGGGCAGGGGGCTCAGCCCCAGCATTTT.

This clone was seen just once. CDR3 sequence: CASSRTRDSYGYTF. CDR3 bases: TGTGCCAGCAGTCGTACGCGGGACAGTTATGGCTACACCTTC. The gene calls are TRBV6-5 and TRBJ1-2; 7 nucleotides match TRBD1. CDR1 is MNHEY, CDR2 SVGAGI, per germline. The V segment lost 5 bases and the J segment 5 bases; nucleotides outside the gene matches: 8. The CDR3 totals 14 residues.

As concerns this clone: Other DNA sequences from this sample encode an identical CDR3 as well. V is TRBV20-1 and J is TRBJ2-7, with a weak D call TRBD2 (6 bases). From germline, CDR1 is DFQATT and CDR2 SNEGSKA (reference sequence). The CDR3 runs 11 residues. Trimming cost V 3 bases and J 3 bases, with 6 bases left between them. The CDR3: CSARGGYEQYF. CDR3 coding DNA: TGCAGTGCTAGGGGGGGCTACGAGCAGTACTTC.

The chain has TRBV10-3 and TRBJ1-5; 8 bases agree with TRBD1. Germline V gene lookup returns CDR1 ENHRY and CDR2 SYGVKD. V gave up 0 bases and J gave up 2 bases; unmatched junction bases: 3. The CDR3 runs 16 residues. The CDR3 DNA is TGTGCCATCAGTGAGTCGACAGGGGCCGGCAATCAGCCCCAGCATTTT. This translates into CAISESTGAGNQPQHF.

The chain employs TRBV18 and TRBJ2-2; no clear D. CDR3 size: 15 residues. Trimming stripped 2 bases from V and 0 bases from J, with 7 bases between. Germline V lookup: CDR1 KGHSH, CDR2 LQKENI. The CDR3 DNA follows: TGTGCCAGCTCACCAGTGGCTTCGAACACCGGGGAGCTGTTTTTT. The encoded protein is CASSPVASNTGELFF.

The chain recombines TRBV10-2 with TRBJ1-1, with TRBD1 matching 8 bases. Per germline, CDR1 WSHSY and CDR2 SAAADI. V was clipped by 6 bases and J by 5 bases; unmatched bases: 8. This CDR3 has 14 amino acids. For the CDR3, the DNA is TGCGCCAGCAGACCCAGGGGGCTGGGTACTGAAGCTTTCTTT. This codes for CASRPRGLGTEAFF.

CDR3 sequence reads: CATSSSWEQYF. CDR3 DNA sequence: TGTGCCACCTCGTCAAGCTGGGAGCAGTACTTC. The chain carries TRBV2 and TRBJ2-7; D gene ambiguous. Germline CDR1 is SNHLY and CDR2 is FYNNEI. Trimming took off 10 bases at V and 7 bases at J, with 14 bases between the two ends. CDR3 length equals 11 residues. Supplemented by reference TRBV2 and TRBJ2-7, the full variable domain reads EPEVTQTPSHQVTQMGQEVILRCVPISNHLYFYWYRQILGQKVEFLVSFYNNEISEKSEIFDDQFSVERPDGSNFTLKIRSTKLEDSAMYFCATSSSWEQYFGPGTRLTVT.

CDR3 residues: CASSASGQGFYSNQPQHF. CDR3 bases: TGTGCCAGTAGTGCTTCGGGACAGGGATTTTATAGCAATCAGCCCCAGCATTTT. The J gene is TRBJ1-5, the V gene TRBV19; the match to TRBD1 covers 9 bases. V shed 5 bases, J shed 0 bases, and the junction held 11 bases outside the gene matches. The germline V gene encodes CDR1 LNHDA and CDR2 SQIVND (reference sequence). This CDR3 has 18 residues.

This clone came up a few times. J is TRBJ1-5 and V is TRBV6-2 or TRBV6-3, with D perhaps matching TRBD1 (6 bases). This CDR3 contains 18 residues. The V and J ends lost 4 bases and 0 bases respectively, with 19 bases between them. Germline V gives CDR1 MNHEY, CDR2 SVGEGT. In DNA form, the CDR3 reads TGTGCCAGCAGTTGGGTGCAAAGGGCAGGGGATAGCAATCAGCCCCAGCATTTT. This gives the protein CASSWVQRAGDSNQPQHF.

The chain joins TRBV7-2 to TRBJ1-1; 7 bases fit TRBD1. The CDR3 runs 17 residues. In germline, CDR1 is SGHTA, CDR2 FQGNSA. V shed 5 bases, J shed 0 bases, and the junction held 12 bases outside the gene matches. The CDR3 spells CASSPKTLTGVNTEAFF. The CDR3 region has the DNA TGTGCCAGCAGCCCAAAGACCCTCACAGGGGTGAACACTGAAGCTTTCTTT.

The rearrangement uses TRBV6-5 and TRBJ1-2; no firm D call. The CDR3 is made up of 14 amino acids. Looked up from germline, CDR1 is MNHEY and CDR2 is SVGAGI. V lost 7 bases and J lost 2, with 14 bases in between. CDR3 DNA sequence: TGTGCCAGCACCTCTCCGGGAGCAAACTATGGCTACACCTTC. It is translated as CASTSPGANYGYTF.

The gene calls are TRBV3-1 (or the pseudogene TRBV3-2) and TRBJ1-3; D is perhaps TRBD1 (5 bases). The V gene's germline CDR1 is LGHDT and CDR2 YNNKEL (reference sequence). With 0 bases removed from V and 2 bases from J, the gap between germline ends came to 11 bases. The CDR3 consists of 16 residues. Here the CDR3 reads CASSQDVGGAGNTIYF. CDR3 in DNA: TGTGCCAGCAGCCAAGATGTAGGAGGGGCTGGAAACACCATATATTTT.

V and J are TRBV5-1 and TRBJ2-6; 7 nucleotides agree with TRBD2. V shed 1 base, J shed 2 bases, and the junction held 3 bases outside the gene matches. The germline V gene encodes CDR1 SGHRS and CDR2 YFSETQ. The CDR3 totals 16 residues. The CDR3 DNA is TGCGCCAGCAGCTTGCCGGGGGGAACTGGGGCCAACGTCCTGACTTTC. Translating gives CASSLPGGTGANVLTF.

This clone was observed once. The rearrangement joins TRBV5-1 to TRBJ2-5; TRBD2 matches at 14 bases. The CDR3 contains 16 residues. In germline, CDR1 is SGHRS, CDR2 YFSETQ. V was clipped by 4 bases and J by 3 bases; unmatched bases: 5. The CDR3 protein is CASSRGLAGVKETQYF. The CDR3 DNA is TGCGCCAGCAGCAGGGGACTAGCGGGGGTGAAAGAGACCCAGTACTTC.

The chain employs TRBV7-2 and TRBJ2-3; D remains unclear. CDR1 is SGHTA and CDR2 is FQGNSA in the germline V gene. This CDR3 region has 15 residues. V lost 1 base to trimming and J lost 0 bases, with 8 bases between them. DNA of the CDR3: TGTGCCAGCAGCTTAGGAGGCCGTAGCACAGATACGCAGTATTTT. Encoded protein: CASSLGGRSTDTQYF.

The V and J genes are TRBV5-5 and TRBJ2-3; D is possibly TRBD1 (5 bases). Trimming shortened V by 3 bases and J by 9 bases, and 11 bases separated the two germline ends. The germline V gene has CDR1 SGHKS and CDR2 YYEKEE (reference sequence). CDR3 size: 12 residues. CDR3 loop: CASSSYTGTQYF. Written as DNA, the CDR3 is TGTGCCAGCAGCTCCTATACAGGCACGCAGTATTTT. Supplemented by reference TRBV5-5 and TRBJ2-3, the full variable domain reads DAGVTQSPTHLIKTRGQQVTLRCSPISGHKSVSWYQQVLGQGPQFIFQYYEKEERGRGNFPDRFSARQFPNYSSELNVNALLLGDSALYLCASSSYTGTQYFGPGTRLTVL.

The chain couples TRBV7-9 to TRBJ1-3, with D tentatively TRBD1 (5 bases). The CDR3 is made up of 16 amino acids. Looked up from germline, CDR1 is SEHNR and CDR2 is FQNEAQ (reference sequence). Trimming took 2 bases from V and 0 from J, leaving 11 bases between them. The CDR3 coding sequence is TGTGCCAGCAGCTTAACAGGCGGCAGCTCTGGAAACACCATATATTTT. It is translated as CASSLTGGSSGNTIYF.

The sample holds a few counts of this clone. The chain recombines TRBV15 with TRBJ2-6; TRBD2 aligns across 7 bases. Germline CDR1 reads LNHNV; CDR2 reads YYDKDF (reference sequence). V shed 0 bases and J 0 bases; nucleotides not matched to a gene: 5. The CDR3 totals 18 residues. The CDR3 coding sequence is TGTGCCACCAGCAGAGATGGGGGGGAGGTCTCTGGGGCCAACGTCCTGACTTTC. Translated: CATSRDGGEVSGANVLTF. The variable domain in full, completed from reference TRBV15 and TRBJ2-6, reads DAMVIQNPRYQVTQFGKPVTLSCSQTLNHNVMYWYQQKSSQAPKLLFHYYDKDFNNEADTPDNFQSRRPNTSFCFLDIRSPGLGDTAMYLCATSRDGGEVSGANVLTFGAGSRLTVL.

The chain combines TRBV9 with TRBJ2-1, with 7 bases matching TRBD1. Unmatched junction bases numbered 8, after V lost 3 bases and J lost 5 bases. This CDR3 is 15 amino acids long. Germline CDR1 is SGDLS and CDR2 is YYNGEE. CDR3 in amino acids: CASSGGDSRDNEQFF. CDR3 DNA sequence: TGTGCCAGCAGCGGAGGGGACAGTAGGGACAATGAGCAGTTCTTC.

This clone has just one count. The rearrangement links TRBV5-1 to TRBJ2-5; 12 bases align to TRBD2. Germline trimming cut 2 bases from V and 3 bases from J; bases unmatched to any gene: 14. The CDR3 spans 19 residues. From germline, CDR1 is SGHRS and CDR2 YFSETQ. The CDR3 DNA sequence: TGCGCCAGCAGCTTACGGCTAGCGGGGGGGCAGTTACCAAAAGAGACCCAGTACTTC. Protein: CASSLRLAGGQLPKETQYF.

This clone has at least ten counts. The rearrangement joins TRBV5-5 to TRBJ1-1, with D maybe TRBD1 (6 bases). Deletions cut 1 base from V and 8 bases from J, with 9 bases between. Germline CDR1 reads SGHKS; CDR2 reads YYEKEE (reference sequence). The CDR3 covers 12 residues. The CDR3 sequence: CASSLRQGEAFF. The CDR3, as DNA: TGTGCCAGCAGCTTGAGGCAGGGGGAAGCTTTCTTT.